Following are 8 T cell receptor beta chains from one sample sequenced in a study of T cell responses to AZD1222 COVID-19 vaccine. Only in-frame clones appear in the TCRdb table, and some are missing; sequencing was by immunoSEQ multiplex PCR. The sample records tens of thousands of clones, 90% being singletons. Sequences were derived from peripheral blood, sampled on day 0 of AZD1222 vaccination. The source of these receptors is an adult in good health.

The V gene is TRBV28, the J gene TRBJ1-2, with D unresolved. The CDR3 runs 13 residues. Germline V gene sequence: CDR1 MDHEN, CDR2 SYDVKM. Trimming removed 4 bases from V and 8 bases from J, with 14 bases in between. CDR3 residues: CASSSSLLGGYTF. The CDR3 bases are TGTGCCAGCAGTTCATCCCTCCTGGGAGGCTACACCTTC.

This chain joins TRBV4-2 and TRBJ1-3; 8 bases are shared with TRBD1. V lost 0 bases to trimming and J lost 2 bases; unmatched junction nucleotides: 6. In germline, CDR1 is LGHNA, CDR2 YNFKEQ. The CDR3 runs 17 residues. As DNA, the CDR3 is TGTGCCAGCAGCCAAGATGGAGACAGGGGCACTGGAAACACCATATATTTT. This translates into CASSQDGDRGTGNTIYF.

The chain recombines TRBV15 with TRBJ2-5, with 10 nucleotides matching TRBD2. Germline V gives CDR1 LNHNV, CDR2 YYDKDF (reference sequence). V was pared by 0 bases and J by 5 bases, with 9 bases of the junction left unmatched. The CDR3 is made up of 17 amino acids. CDR3 DNA sequence: TGTGCCACCAGCAGAGATCAGGCTAGCGGGGGAGGGGAGACCCAGTACTTC. As protein: CATSRDQASGGGETQYF.

The rearrangement joins TRBV14 to TRBJ2-3, with no clear D. There are 13 residues in the CDR3. V shed 4 bases and J shed 2 bases, with 7 bases lying between them. CDR1 is SGHDN, CDR2 FVKESK, per germline. CDR3 loop: CASSRDLTDTQYF. CDR3 nucleotides: TGTGCCAGCAGCCGCGACCTCACAGATACGCAGTATTTT.

The rearrangement uses TRBV6-1 and TRBJ2-7, with 8 bases identical to TRBD1. This CDR3 is 16 amino acids long. The germline gives CDR1 MNHNS, CDR2 SASEGT. Trimming removed 2 bases from V and 9 bases from J; junction bases left unmatched: 15. In nucleotides, the CDR3 is TGTGCCAGCAGTGAATCCGGGACAGGATGGGGTACGTCGCAGTACTTC. Translation: CASSESGTGWGTSQYF.

J is TRBJ1-1 and V is TRBV6-1, with 7 bases lining up with TRBD1. V was clipped by 2 bases and J by 10 bases; unmatched bases: 19. The CDR3 is made up of 17 amino acids. From germline, CDR1 is MNHNS and CDR2 SASEGT. The DNA for the CDR3 is TGTGCCAGCAGTGAACCCTTCCCGCCGGGACAGTTTTCCGGAGCTTTCTTT. Translated: CASSEPFPPGQFSGAFF.

This chain connects TRBV5-6 to TRBJ1-5; D gene unclear. The CDR3 sequence is 12 residues long. Germline-derived CDR1 and CDR2 are SGHDT and YYEEEE. Trimming left V 2 bases short and J 6 bases short, with 6 bases between. The CDR3 DNA reads as TGTGCCAGCAGCTTTGGTGGTCAGCCCCAGCATTTT. Protein sequence: CASSFGGQPQHF.

The chain recombines TRBV30 with TRBJ1-6; D uncertain. The germline V gene has CDR1 GTSNPN and CDR2 SVGIG (reference sequence). The CDR3 is 9 amino acids. Trimming took off 8 bases at V and 7 bases at J, with 3 bases between the two ends. The CDR3 coding sequence is TGTGCCGGAAATTCACCCCTCCACTTT. Its translation: CAGNSPLHF.